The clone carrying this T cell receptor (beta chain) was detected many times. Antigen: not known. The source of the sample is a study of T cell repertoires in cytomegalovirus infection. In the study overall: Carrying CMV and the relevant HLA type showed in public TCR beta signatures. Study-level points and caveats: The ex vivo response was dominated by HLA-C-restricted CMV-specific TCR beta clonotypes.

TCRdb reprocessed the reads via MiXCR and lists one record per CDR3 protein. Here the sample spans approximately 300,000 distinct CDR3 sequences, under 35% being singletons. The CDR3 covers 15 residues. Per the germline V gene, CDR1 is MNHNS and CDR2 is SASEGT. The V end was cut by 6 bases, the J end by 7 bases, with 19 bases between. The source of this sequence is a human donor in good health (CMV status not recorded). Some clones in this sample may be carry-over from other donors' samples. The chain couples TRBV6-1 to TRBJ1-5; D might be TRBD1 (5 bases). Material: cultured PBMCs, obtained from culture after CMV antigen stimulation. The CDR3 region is CASSAQGGSSQPQHF. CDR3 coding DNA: TGTGCCAGCAGCGCCCAGGGCGGGAGTAGCCAGCCCCAGCATTTT.